This TCR beta chain was captured by sequencing in a study of T cell responses to AZD1222 COVID-19 vaccine. Study outcomes and limitations: Of the AZD1222 recipients, only six were seropositive at baseline. It should be noted that donors were predominantly white British and more often female, and clonal diversity was possibly underestimated. Rises in breadth and depth of Spike-specific TCRs came after two AZD1222 doses.

The table lists this clone with a few counts. Its antigen is unidentified. Germline V CDR1 and CDR2: SEHNR, FQNEAQ (reference sequence). The CDR3 is 15 residues long. V lost 3 bases, J lost 2 bases, and 12 bases lay in between. Sequencing was performed with immunoSEQ multiplex PCR; in TCRdb, only in-frame clones are kept and a portion is missing. The sample carries about 150,000 clones, 87% recorded once. J is TRBJ2-3 and V is TRBV7-9; D is unclear. The receptor was derived from an adult who received the AZD1222 COVID-19 vaccine. The specimen was peripheral blood, collected 28 days after the second AZD1222 dose. The CDR3 nucleotides read TGTGCCAGCAGCTTGGATGGCTCCCCCACAGATACGCAGTATTTT. This encodes CASSLDGSPTDTQYF. Together with reference TRBV7-9 and TRBJ2-3, the CDR3 gives the full variable domain: DTGVSQNPRHKITKRGQNVTFRCDPISEHNRLYWYRQTLGQGPEFLTYFQNEAQLEKSRLLSDRFSAERPKGSFSTLEIQRTEQGDSAMYLCASSLDGSPTDTQYFGPGTRLTVL.